Shown below are 30 T cell receptor beta chains from a single sample sequenced in a study of blood T cell repertoires in COVID-19 (dated by TCRdb to the early 2020s). Library preparation used the immunoSEQ multiplex PCR assay. Here the immuneACCESS table is served through TCRdb, limited to in-frame sequences with V and J called. Missing clones are a known gap in these copies; in checked studies unresolved V genes cover under half, and the rest lacks a known reason. The sample table records 190,000 or so clones; around 89% of these occur just once. The ten largest make up 1.2% of the sample. What was sequenced was PBMCs or T cells enriched from blood (not recorded which). These receptors came from a man aged 25 to 45 who had recovered from COVID-19.

CDR3 nucleotide sequence: TGTGCCATCATAGGACAGTTGGGCAATGAGCAGTTCTTC. Its protein product is CAIIGQLGNEQFF. The chain recombines TRBV10-3 with TRBJ2-1; weak D call: TRBD1 (6 bases). The V end was cut by 7 bases, the J end by 6 bases, with 13 bases between. This CDR3 is 13 amino acids long. Looked up from germline, CDR1 is ENHRY and CDR2 is SYGVKD.

The chain is built from TRBV5-6 and TRBJ1-6; 8 nucleotides match TRBD1. The CDR3 has 16 amino acids. Per the germline V gene, CDR1 is SGHDT and CDR2 is YYEEEE. V shed 1 base, J shed 4 bases, and the junction held 4 bases outside the gene matches. The CDR3 DNA reads TGTGCCAGCAGCTTGCGACAGGGGCCATATAATTCACCCCTCCACTTT. This gives the protein CASSLRQGPYNSPLHF.

V and J are TRBV7-2 and TRBJ2-2, with TRBD2 identical over 14 bases. J gave up 5 bases and V 7 bases, and 6 bases lay outside the gene matches. Germline loops: CDR1 SGHTA, CDR2 FQGNSA. The CDR3 runs 16 residues. In nucleotides, the CDR3 is TGTGCCAGCACCCGACTAGCGGGAGGGCTTACCGGGGAGCTGTTTTTT. Amino acid sequence: CASTRLAGGLTGELFF.

This chain links TRBV28 with TRBJ2-4; D not resolved. Trimming took off 6 bases at V and 4 bases at J, with 7 bases between the two ends. This CDR3 is 12 amino acids long. Germline-derived CDR1 and CDR2 are MDHEN and SYDVKM. CDR3 sequence reads: CASRGEKNIQYF. CDR3 in DNA: TGTGCCAGCAGAGGAGAAAAAAACATTCAGTACTTC.

The chain employs TRBV24-1 and TRBJ1-2, with TRBD1 identical over 8 bases. After removal of 4 bases from V and 0 bases from J, the junction contained 6 bases not matched to a gene. This CDR3 contains 16 residues. The germline V gene has CDR1 KGHDR and CDR2 SFDVKD. CDR3 sequence: CATSDPGQGTNYGYTF. The CDR3 DNA reads as TGTGCCACCAGTGACCCAGGACAGGGAACTAACTATGGCTACACCTTC.

In its sample, this clone was seen a few times. V usage is TRBV6-2 or TRBV6-3 and J usage is TRBJ2-7, with D perhaps matching TRBD1 (6 bases). Trimming cost V 5 bases and J 1 base, with 9 bases left between them. Germline V CDR1 and CDR2: MNHEY, SVGEGT. The CDR3 has 13 residues. The CDR3 coding sequence is TGTGCCAGCAGTATGACAGGTTCCTACGAGCAGTACTTC. Translating it yields CASSMTGSYEQYF.

The rearrangement links TRBV6-5 to TRBJ1-3, with 8 bases lining up with TRBD1. The V and J ends lost 2 bases and 7 bases, in that order; junction bases with no gene match: 4. This CDR3 is 14 amino acids long. Germline assignment: CDR1 MNHEY and CDR2 SVGAGI. The chain's CDR3 is CASSYDRGRNTIYF. The CDR3 DNA sequence: TGTGCCAGCAGTTACGACAGGGGTCGGAACACCATATATTTT.

The V gene is TRBV4-3, the J gene TRBJ2-7, with 8 bases aligning to TRBD1. The CDR3 sequence is 15 residues long. Trimming took 0 bases from V and 3 from J; bases not matched to a gene: 4. Germline V gene data show CDR1 as LGHNA and CDR2 as YSLEER. CDR3 in DNA: TGCGCCAGCAGCCAAGATGGAACAGGGGGCTACGAGCAGTACTTC. Its protein product is CASSQDGTGGYEQYF.

The chain is built from TRBV18 and TRBJ1-5, with a tentative D call TRBD1 (5 bases). The CDR3 runs to 16 residues. Trimming stripped 6 bases from V and 3 bases from J, with 18 bases between. Looked up from germline, CDR1 is KGHSH and CDR2 is LQKENI. CDR3 loop: CASSPGGRSNNQPQHF. As DNA, the CDR3 is TGTGCCAGCTCCCCCGGGGGAAGGTCTAACAATCAGCCCCAGCATTTT. Using reference TRBV18 and TRBJ1-5 for the parts outside the CDR3, the full variable domain is NAGVMQNPRHLVRRRGQEARLRCSPMKGHSHVYWYRQLPEEGLKFMVYLQKENIIDESGMPKERFSAEFPKEGPSILRIQQVVRGDSAAYFCASSPGGRSNNQPQHFGDGTRLSIL.

The chain carries TRBV6-5 and TRBJ2-1, with 11 bases fitting TRBD2. Germline CDR1 reads MNHEY; CDR2 reads SVGAGI. J was trimmed by 12 bases and V by 8 bases; bases with no gene match: 9. The CDR3 is 13 residues long. The chain's CDR3 is CASGVAGGVMQFF. As DNA, the CDR3 is TGTGCCAGCGGGGTAGCGGGAGGGGTAATGCAGTTCTTC.

The chain links TRBV5-1 to TRBJ2-3, with TRBD2 matching over 12 bases. This CDR3 has 16 residues. Trimming took 6 bases from V and 0 from J; bases not matched to a gene: 5. Germline lookup yields CDR1 SGHRS and CDR2 YFSETQ. This CDR3 reads CASKTSGGSSTDTQYF. CDR3 nucleotide sequence: TGCGCCAGCAAGACTAGCGGGGGATCTAGCACAGATACGCAGTATTTT.

The V and J genes are TRBV5-4 and TRBJ2-2, with 9 bases that match TRBD2. CDR3 size: 15 residues. Germline lookup yields CDR1 SGHNT and CDR2 YYREEE (reference sequence). The J segment lost 3 bases and the V segment lost 5 bases, leaving 5 bases of the junction unmatched. This CDR3 reads CASSGAGGHTGELFF. DNA for the CDR3: TGTGCCAGCAGTGGAGCGGGGGGCCACACCGGGGAGCTGTTTTTT.

The chain has TRBV30 and TRBJ1-5, with unresolved D. This CDR3 is 14 amino acids long. V was pared by 1 base and J by 2 bases, with 9 bases between. Germline lookup yields CDR1 GTSNPN and CDR2 SVGIG (reference sequence). The CDR3 DNA reads TGTGCCTGGAGTGAACTGGTTGGCAATCAGCCCCAGCATTTT. This translates into CAWSELVGNQPQHF.

This clone was counted a few times. The genes are TRBV24-1 and TRBJ1-5; tentative D call: TRBD1 (6 bases). CDR1 and CDR2 (germline): KGHDR, SFDVKD. Trimming shortened V by 4 bases and J by 6 bases, and 9 bases separated the two germline ends. This CDR3 spans 13 amino acids. Here the CDR3 DNA reads TGTGCCACCAGTGAAACAGGGTCTCAGCCCCAGCATTTT. It yields the protein CATSETGSQPQHF.

Only a few counts were recorded for this clone. CDR3 protein: CSVQQTGGSYNEQFF. CDR3 DNA: TGCAGCGTTCAACAGACAGGGGGCTCCTACAATGAGCAGTTCTTC. J is TRBJ2-1 and V is TRBV29-1; 9 bases match TRBD1. Germline CDR1 and CDR2: SQVTM and ANQGSEA. V shed 5 bases, J shed 0 bases, and the junction held 5 bases outside the gene matches. The CDR3 has 15 residues.

The chain links TRBV4-3 to TRBJ2-2; tentative D call: TRBD1 (6 bases). The germline V and J ends were trimmed by 2 bases and 4 bases, with 11 bases remaining between them. The CDR3 has 15 residues. Per the germline V gene, CDR1 is LGHNA and CDR2 is YSLEER. The CDR3 reads CASSQWQGPTGELFF. CDR3 sequence (DNA): TGCGCCAGCAGCCAATGGCAGGGGCCCACCGGGGAGCTGTTTTTT.

The chain recombines TRBV3-1 (or the pseudogene TRBV3-2) with TRBJ2-3; 13 bases fit TRBD2. The V gene's germline CDR1 is LGHDT and CDR2 YNNKEL (reference sequence). After removal of 2 bases from V and 0 bases from J, the junction contained 5 bases not matched to a gene. The CDR3 spans 18 residues. CDR3 amino acids: CASSQKRTSGGSTDTQYF. CDR3 bases: TGTGCCAGCAGCCAAAAACGGACTAGCGGGGGAAGCACAGATACGCAGTATTTT.

This chain joins TRBV19 and TRBJ1-3; D unresolved. The germline V and J ends were trimmed by 7 bases and 0 bases, with 13 bases remaining between them. The germline gives CDR1 LNHDA, CDR2 SQIVND (reference sequence). The CDR3 extends over 15 amino acids. This chain's CDR3 is CASTPQLHSGNTIYF. As DNA, the CDR3 is TGTGCCAGTACCCCACAGCTACACTCTGGAAACACCATATATTTT.

The J gene is TRBJ2-7, the V gene TRBV9, with 7 nucleotides matching TRBD1. V was clipped by 4 bases and J by 3 bases; unmatched bases: 7. The CDR3 is made up of 14 amino acids. Germline CDR1 reads SGDLS; CDR2 reads YYNGEE. For the CDR3, the DNA is TGTGCCAGCAGCCCAAGGCAGGGGGACTACGAGCAGTACTTC. The encoded protein is CASSPRQGDYEQYF.

V usage is TRBV4-1 and J usage is TRBJ1-5; possibly TRBD1 for D (6 bases). Germline lookup yields CDR1 MGHRA and CDR2 YSYEKL. The CDR3 contains 18 residues. V gave up 0 bases and J gave up 0 bases, with 15 bases separating them. The CDR3 region is CASSQDGARGYSNQPQHF. DNA of the CDR3: TGCGCCAGCAGCCAAGATGGGGCCAGGGGATATAGCAATCAGCCCCAGCATTTT.

The rearrangement uses TRBV28 and TRBJ2-1; 7 bases are shared with TRBD2. Germline loops: CDR1 MDHEN, CDR2 SYDVKM. The CDR3 has 15 amino acids. The junction had 9 bases not matched to a gene; V was cut back by 3 bases and J by 7 bases. The CDR3 here is CASSLVGGGSNEQFF. The DNA of the CDR3 is TGTGCCAGCAGTTTGGTGGGGGGGGGTAGTAATGAGCAGTTCTTC.

J is TRBJ1-5 and V is TRBV3-1 (or the pseudogene TRBV3-2), with D perhaps matching TRBD1 (5 bases). CDR3 length equals 15 residues. Trimming took off 0 bases at V and 3 bases at J, with 9 bases between the two ends. Germline CDR1 and CDR2: LGHDT and YNNKEL (reference sequence). The CDR3 DNA is TGTGCCAGCAGCCAAGACGACAGAGTCAATCAGCCCCAGCATTTT. As protein: CASSQDDRVNQPQHF.

The J gene is TRBJ1-1, the V gene TRBV9, with D perhaps TRBD1 (5 bases). Trimming pared 3 bases from V and 3 bases from J, leaving 9 bases between. The CDR3 is 13 residues long. In germline, CDR1 is SGDLS, CDR2 YYNGEE. The CDR3 sequence: CASSEGGDTEAFF. As DNA, the CDR3 is TGTGCCAGCAGCGAGGGAGGGGACACTGAAGCTTTCTTT.

This chain links TRBV19 with TRBJ1-5, with 8 bases identical to TRBD1. This CDR3 comprises 14 residues. From germline, CDR1 is LNHDA and CDR2 SQIVND (reference sequence). V shed 6 bases, J shed 4 bases, and the junction held 5 bases outside the gene matches. Written as DNA, the CDR3 is TGTGCCAGTAGAGGGGACAGGACTAATCAGCCCCAGCATTTT. Amino acid sequence: CASRGDRTNQPQHF.

This chain links TRBV2 with TRBJ1-1; 7 bases are a match to TRBD1. The CDR3 has 13 residues. With 6 bases clipped from V and 1 base from J, the junction kept 2 bases outside the gene matches. Germline loops: CDR1 SNHLY, CDR2 FYNNEI. The DNA for the CDR3 is TGTGCCAGCAGAGGGACAGAGAACACTGAAGCTTTCTTT. It yields the protein CASRGTENTEAFF.

The V and J genes are TRBV7-9 and TRBJ2-1, with D possibly being TRBD2 (6 bases). The germline V gene has CDR1 SEHNR and CDR2 FQNEAQ (reference sequence). The CDR3 loop spans 17 amino acids. The ends were cut back, 6 bases at V and 5 bases at J, with 23 bases in the middle. CDR3 sequence: CASRPRVVGSRDNEQFF. CDR3 DNA: TGTGCCAGCAGACCTAGGGTCGTCGGGAGTCGGGACAATGAGCAGTTCTTC.

V and J are TRBV9 and TRBJ1-2; possible D gene TRBD1, 5 bases. The CDR3 spans 15 residues. Germline CDR1 SGDLS, CDR2 YYNGEE. Trimming took 3 bases from V and 3 from J, leaving 15 bases between them. CDR3 DNA sequence: TGTGCCAGCAGCGGGGATGGGGCAGGCGACTATGGCTACACCTTC. Amino acid sequence: CASSGDGAGDYGYTF.

The chain carries TRBV28 and TRBJ2-7, with 7 nucleotides matching TRBD1. This CDR3 has 15 amino acids. CDR1 is MDHEN and CDR2 is SYDVKM in the germline V gene. V was pared by 7 bases and J by 0 bases, with 9 bases of the junction left unmatched. The CDR3 loop reads CASTISPGGSYEQYF. The CDR3 region has the DNA TGTGCCAGCACCATCTCTCCAGGGGGCTCCTACGAGCAGTACTTC. Looking up the rest from reference TRBV28 and TRBJ2-7 gives the full variable domain: DVKVTQSSRYLVKRTGEKVFLECVQDMDHENMFWYRQDPGLGLRLIYFSYDVKMKEKGDIPEGYSVSREKKERFSLILESASTNQTSMYLCASTISPGGSYEQYFGPGTRLTVT.

The chain combines TRBV7-9 with TRBJ2-1, with a tentative D call TRBD1 (7 bases). Germline V gives CDR1 SEHNR, CDR2 FQNEAQ (reference sequence). The CDR3 covers 16 residues. V dropped 4 bases and J dropped 6 bases, with 19 bases sitting between them. CDR3 sequence (DNA): TGTGCCAGCAGCTCAAGGGCATCAGGGGGGCCCAATGAGCAGTTCTTC. Residues: CASSSRASGGPNEQFF.

CDR3 sequence reads: CASSGAGGTEAFF. DNA for the CDR3: TGTGCCAGCAGTGGGGCAGGGGGCACTGAAGCTTTCTTT. The chain joins TRBV25-1 to TRBJ1-1; 7 bases are a match to TRBD1. In germline, CDR1 is MGHDK, CDR2 SYGVNS. This CDR3 has 13 amino acids. With 4 bases clipped from V and 4 bases from J, the junction kept 3 bases outside the gene matches.